The 5 T cell receptor beta chains below all came from one sample that was sequenced in a study of patients and donors after allogeneic stem cell transplantation. TCRdb independently ran MiXCR on the RT-PCR reads; one entry per CDR3 protein. The profile shows fewer than 500,000 distinct CDR3 sequences, roughly 17% of them singletons. Sequenced input: blood, either unsorted or a sorted T cell fraction (not recorded which). These receptors were obtained from a human donor who was either an allogeneic HSCT recipient or a stem cell or donor lymphocyte infusion donor (not recorded which). It is not recorded whose cells these are; they may come from a transplant donor.

This clonotype was counted only a few times. This sequence joins TRBV18 and TRBJ1-1; D is possibly TRBD1 (6 bases). The CDR3 totals 13 residues. The V end lost 5 bases, the J end lost 4 bases, and 11 bases lay between the germline ends. CDR1 is KGHSH, CDR2 LQKENI, per germline. The CDR3: CASSTQGGTEAFF. DNA of the CDR3: TGTGCCAGCTCAACACAGGGTGGCACTGAAGCTTTCTTT.

This clonotype was counted at least ten times. The chain is built from TRBV12-3 or TRBV12-4 and TRBJ2-1, with 7 bases lining up with TRBD2. The CDR3 loop spans 16 amino acids. Unmatched junction bases numbered 8, after V lost 1 base and J lost 5 bases. The DNA of the CDR3 is TGTGCCAGCAGTTTAGGCTTTAGCGGGTTCAACAATGAGCAGTTCTTC. This translates into CASSLGFSGFNNEQFF.

The chain recombines TRBV7-9 with TRBJ2-1, with TRBD2 matching over 10 bases. After removal of 3 bases from V and 7 bases from J, the junction contained 9 bases not matched to a gene. This CDR3 has 16 residues. Germline CDR1 reads SEHNR; CDR2 reads FQNEAQ (reference sequence). The CDR3 DNA sequence: TGTGCCAGCAGCTTTCTGGGGCTAGCGGGAGATAATGAGCAGTTCTTC. Its translation: CASSFLGLAGDNEQFF.

This clonotype was observed a handful of times. The CDR3 region is CASSPGQGATLAGELFF. For the CDR3, the DNA is TGCGCCAGCAGCCCGGGACAGGGGGCTACGTTGGCCGGGGAGCTGTTTTTT. This rearrangement joins TRBV5-1 to TRBJ2-2; 12 bases line up with TRBD1. V was pared by 4 bases and J by 6 bases, with 10 bases of the junction left unmatched. CDR3 size: 17 residues. Germline V gives CDR1 SGHRS, CDR2 YFSETQ.

This clonotype appeared a few times. The V gene is TRBV7-9, the J gene TRBJ2-7; D is unclear. The V and J ends lost 1 base and 0 bases respectively, with 16 bases between them. CDR1 and CDR2 (germline): SEHNR, FQNEAQ (reference sequence). The CDR3 consists of 17 residues. Here the CDR3 reads CASSLEAGPLSSYEQYF. CDR3 nucleotides: TGTGCCAGCAGCTTAGAGGCTGGTCCCTTAAGCTCCTACGAGCAGTACTTC. Full variable domain (rest looked up from reference TRBV7-9 and TRBJ2-7): DTGVSQNPRHKITKRGQNVTFRCDPISEHNRLYWYRQTLGQGPEFLTYFQNEAQLEKSRLLSDRFSAERPKGSFSTLEIQRTEQGDSAMYLCASSLEAGPLSSYEQYFGPGTRLTVT.